The entry below gives a single T cell receptor (beta chain) sequence along with its context. The antigen is unknown. The table came from immunoSEQ multiplex PCR; TCRdb's copy has only in-frame clones and leaves some out. Altogether some 110,000 clones are present, around 92% being singletons, with the ten largest covering roughly 3.5%. The sample originates from a study of CD4+ T cells in melanoma. The study's findings and limits: A reported correlation linked neoantigen-specific CD4+ T cells to CD8+, macrophage and B cell function. Diverse differentiation states were reported for melanoma neoantigen-specific CD4+ T cells.

The sequence was obtained from a human donor with melanoma. The sequencing input was peripheral blood.

CDR3 sequence reads: CASSAGTGGAGTEAFF. The DNA for the CDR3 is TGTGCCAGCAGCGCGGGGACAGGGGGCGCAGGCACTGAAGCTTTCTTT. V gene TRBV11-2 combines with J gene TRBJ1-1; 12 nucleotides match TRBD1. This CDR3 spans 16 amino acids. J was trimmed by 4 bases and V by 5 bases; bases with no gene match: 8. The V gene's germline CDR1 is SGHAT and CDR2 FQNNGV.